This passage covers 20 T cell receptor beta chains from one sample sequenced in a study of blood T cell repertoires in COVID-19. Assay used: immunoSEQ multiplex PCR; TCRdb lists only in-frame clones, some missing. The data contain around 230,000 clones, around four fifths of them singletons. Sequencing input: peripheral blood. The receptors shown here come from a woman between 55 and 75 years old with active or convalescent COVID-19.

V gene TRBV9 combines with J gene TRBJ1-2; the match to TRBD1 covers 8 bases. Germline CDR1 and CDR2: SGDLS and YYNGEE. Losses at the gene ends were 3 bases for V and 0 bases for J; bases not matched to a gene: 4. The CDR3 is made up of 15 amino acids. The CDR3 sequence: CASSAGTGPNYGYTF. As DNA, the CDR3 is TGTGCCAGCAGCGCAGGGACAGGTCCTAACTATGGCTACACCTTC. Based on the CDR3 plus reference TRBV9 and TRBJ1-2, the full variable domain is DSGVTQTPKHLITATGQRVTLRCSPRSGDLSVYWYQQSLDQGLQFLIQYYNGEERAKGNILERFSAQQFPDLHSELNLSSLELGDSALYFCASSAGTGPNYGYTFGSGTRLTVV.

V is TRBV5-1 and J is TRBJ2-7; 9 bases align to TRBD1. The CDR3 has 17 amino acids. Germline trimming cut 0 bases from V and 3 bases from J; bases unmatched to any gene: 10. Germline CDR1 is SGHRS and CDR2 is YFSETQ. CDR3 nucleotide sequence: TGCGCCAGCAGCTTGGCCTCCGGGACAGGGAGTAACTACGAGCAGTACTTC. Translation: CASSLASGTGSNYEQYF.

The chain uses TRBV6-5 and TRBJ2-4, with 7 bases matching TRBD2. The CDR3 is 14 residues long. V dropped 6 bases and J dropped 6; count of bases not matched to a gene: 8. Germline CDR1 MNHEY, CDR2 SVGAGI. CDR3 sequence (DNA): TGTGCCAGCAGCCGCGGGGGACGGGGAAACATTCAGTACTTC. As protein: CASSRGGRGNIQYF.

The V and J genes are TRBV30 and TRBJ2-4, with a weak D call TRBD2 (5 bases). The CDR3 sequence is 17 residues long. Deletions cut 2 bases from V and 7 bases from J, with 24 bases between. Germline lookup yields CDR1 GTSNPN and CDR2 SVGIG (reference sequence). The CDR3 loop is CAWSPPLGRLLGNIQYF. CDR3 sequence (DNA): TGTGCCTGGAGTCCACCACTAGGACGGCTCTTGGGGAACATTCAGTACTTC.

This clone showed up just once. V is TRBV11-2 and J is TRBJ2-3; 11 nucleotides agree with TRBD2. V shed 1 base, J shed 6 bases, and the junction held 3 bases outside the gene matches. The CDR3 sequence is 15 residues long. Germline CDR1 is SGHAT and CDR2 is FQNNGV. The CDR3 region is CASSLVAGGWDTQYF. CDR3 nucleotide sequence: TGTGCCAGCAGCTTAGTAGCGGGGGGGTGGGATACGCAGTATTTT.

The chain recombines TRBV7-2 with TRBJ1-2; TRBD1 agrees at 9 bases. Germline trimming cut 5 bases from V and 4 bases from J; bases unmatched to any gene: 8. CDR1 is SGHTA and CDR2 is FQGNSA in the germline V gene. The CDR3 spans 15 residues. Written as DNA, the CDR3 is TGTGCCAGCAGCGCCAAACAGGGGGCGCGCTATGGCTACACCTTC. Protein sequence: CASSAKQGARYGYTF.

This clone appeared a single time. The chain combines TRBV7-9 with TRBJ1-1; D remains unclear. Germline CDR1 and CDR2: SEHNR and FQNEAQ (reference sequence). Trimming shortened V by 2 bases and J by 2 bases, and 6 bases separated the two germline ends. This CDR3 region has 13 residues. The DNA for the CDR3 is TGTGCCAGCAGCTTAAACAGAAACACTGAAGCTTTCTTT. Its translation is CASSLNRNTEAFF.

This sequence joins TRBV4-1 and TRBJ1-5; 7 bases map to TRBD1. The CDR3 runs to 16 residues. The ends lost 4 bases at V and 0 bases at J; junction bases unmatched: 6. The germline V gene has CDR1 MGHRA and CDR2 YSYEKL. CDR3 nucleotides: TGCGCCAGCAGCCTAAGAGGGGGCCCTAGCAATCAGCCCCAGCATTTT. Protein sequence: CASSLRGGPSNQPQHF.

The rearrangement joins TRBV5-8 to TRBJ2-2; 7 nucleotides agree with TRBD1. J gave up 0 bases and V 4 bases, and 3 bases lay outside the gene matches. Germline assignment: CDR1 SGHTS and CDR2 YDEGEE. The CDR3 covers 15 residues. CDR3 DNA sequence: TGTGCCAGCAGCCCCACAGGGGCGAACACCGGGGAGCTGTTTTTT. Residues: CASSPTGANTGELFF.

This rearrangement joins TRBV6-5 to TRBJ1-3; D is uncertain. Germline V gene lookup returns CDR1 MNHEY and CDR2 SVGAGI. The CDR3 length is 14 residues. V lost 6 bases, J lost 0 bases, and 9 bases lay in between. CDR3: CASSPRFSGNTIYF. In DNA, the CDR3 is TGTGCCAGCAGCCCCAGGTTCTCTGGAAACACCATATATTTT.

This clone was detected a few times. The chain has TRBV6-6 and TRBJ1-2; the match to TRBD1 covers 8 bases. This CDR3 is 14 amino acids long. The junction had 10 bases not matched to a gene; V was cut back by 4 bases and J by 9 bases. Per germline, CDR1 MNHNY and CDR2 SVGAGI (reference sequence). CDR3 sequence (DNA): TGTGCCAGCAGTTCTCAGGGGGACAGGCGGCGCTACACCTTC. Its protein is CASSSQGDRRRYTF.

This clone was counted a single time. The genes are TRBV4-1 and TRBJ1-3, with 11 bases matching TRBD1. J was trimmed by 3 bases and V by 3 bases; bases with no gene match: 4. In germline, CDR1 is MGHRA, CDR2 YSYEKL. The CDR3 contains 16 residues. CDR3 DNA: TGCGCCAGCAGCCAGGGACAGGGGGGAGGTGGAAACACCATATATTTT. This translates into CASSQGQGGGGNTIYF.

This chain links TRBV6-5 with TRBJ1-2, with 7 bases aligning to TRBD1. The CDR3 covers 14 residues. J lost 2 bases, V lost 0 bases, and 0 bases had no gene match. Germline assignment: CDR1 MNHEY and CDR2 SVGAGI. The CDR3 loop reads CASSYSGQNYGYTF. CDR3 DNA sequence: TGTGCCAGCAGTTACTCGGGACAGAACTATGGCTACACCTTC.

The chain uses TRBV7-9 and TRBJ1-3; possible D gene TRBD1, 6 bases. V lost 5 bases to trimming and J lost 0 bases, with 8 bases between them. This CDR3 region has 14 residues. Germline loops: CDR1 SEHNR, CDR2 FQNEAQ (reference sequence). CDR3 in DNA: TGTGCCAGCAGCACACAGGGCTCTGGAAACACCATATATTTT. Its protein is CASSTQGSGNTIYF.

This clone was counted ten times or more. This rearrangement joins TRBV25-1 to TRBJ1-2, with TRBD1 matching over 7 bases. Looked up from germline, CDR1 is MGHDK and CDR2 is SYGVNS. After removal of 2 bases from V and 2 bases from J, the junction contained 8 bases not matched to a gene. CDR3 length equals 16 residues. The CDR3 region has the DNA TGTGCCAGCAGTGAAGCCCGACAGGGCGGAAACTATGGCTACACCTTC. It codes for CASSEARQGGNYGYTF.

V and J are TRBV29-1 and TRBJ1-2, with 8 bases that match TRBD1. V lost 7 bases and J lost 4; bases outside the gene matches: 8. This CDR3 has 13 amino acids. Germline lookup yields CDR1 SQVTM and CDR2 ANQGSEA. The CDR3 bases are TGCAGCGCTACAGGGGGGGTAATCTATGGCTACACCTTC. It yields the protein CSATGGVIYGYTF.

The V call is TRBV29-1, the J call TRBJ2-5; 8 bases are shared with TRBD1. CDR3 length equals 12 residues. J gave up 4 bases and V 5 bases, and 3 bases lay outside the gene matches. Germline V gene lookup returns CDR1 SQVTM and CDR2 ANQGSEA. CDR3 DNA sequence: TGCAGCGTTCTACAGGGGGTAGAGACCCAGTACTTC. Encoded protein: CSVLQGVETQYF.

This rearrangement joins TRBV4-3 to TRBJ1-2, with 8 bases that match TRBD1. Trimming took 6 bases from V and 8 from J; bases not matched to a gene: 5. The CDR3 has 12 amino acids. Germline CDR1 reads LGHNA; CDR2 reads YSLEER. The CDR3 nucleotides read TGCGCCAGCAGTCCCGACAGGGGAGGCTACACCTTC. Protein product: CASSPDRGGYTF.

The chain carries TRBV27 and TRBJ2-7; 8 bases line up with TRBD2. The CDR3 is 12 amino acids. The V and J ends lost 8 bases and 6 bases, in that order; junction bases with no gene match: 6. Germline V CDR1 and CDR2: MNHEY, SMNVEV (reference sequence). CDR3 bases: TGTGCCAGCTCGACGGGGGGGCGCGAGCAGTACTTC. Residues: CASSTGGREQYF.

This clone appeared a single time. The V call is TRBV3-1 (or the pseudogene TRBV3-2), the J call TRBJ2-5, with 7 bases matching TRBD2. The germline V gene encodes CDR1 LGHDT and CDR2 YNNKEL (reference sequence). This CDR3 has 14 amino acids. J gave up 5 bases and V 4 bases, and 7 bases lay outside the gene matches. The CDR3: CASSLAWGGETQYF. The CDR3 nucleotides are TGTGCCAGCAGCCTAGCATGGGGAGGGGAGACCCAGTACTTC.